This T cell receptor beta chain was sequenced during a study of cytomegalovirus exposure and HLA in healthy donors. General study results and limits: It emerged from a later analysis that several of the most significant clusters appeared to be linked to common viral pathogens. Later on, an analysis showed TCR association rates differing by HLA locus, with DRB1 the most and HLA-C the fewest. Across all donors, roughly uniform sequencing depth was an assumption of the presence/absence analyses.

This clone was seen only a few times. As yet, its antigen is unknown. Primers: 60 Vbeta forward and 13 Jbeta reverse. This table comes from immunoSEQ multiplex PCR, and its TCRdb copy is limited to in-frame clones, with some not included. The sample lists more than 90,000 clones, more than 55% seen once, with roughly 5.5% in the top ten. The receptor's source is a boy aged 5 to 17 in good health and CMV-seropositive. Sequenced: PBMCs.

CDR3: CASSSTETGGHNEQFF. Here the CDR3 DNA reads TGTGCCAGTAGTTCCACGGAGACAGGGGGTCACAATGAGCAGTTCTTC. This chain joins TRBV19 and TRBJ2-1, with TRBD1 matching 9 bases. Per germline, CDR1 LNHDA and CDR2 SQIVND (reference sequence). V gave up 5 bases and J gave up 5 bases; unmatched junction bases: 10. The CDR3 is 16 amino acids.